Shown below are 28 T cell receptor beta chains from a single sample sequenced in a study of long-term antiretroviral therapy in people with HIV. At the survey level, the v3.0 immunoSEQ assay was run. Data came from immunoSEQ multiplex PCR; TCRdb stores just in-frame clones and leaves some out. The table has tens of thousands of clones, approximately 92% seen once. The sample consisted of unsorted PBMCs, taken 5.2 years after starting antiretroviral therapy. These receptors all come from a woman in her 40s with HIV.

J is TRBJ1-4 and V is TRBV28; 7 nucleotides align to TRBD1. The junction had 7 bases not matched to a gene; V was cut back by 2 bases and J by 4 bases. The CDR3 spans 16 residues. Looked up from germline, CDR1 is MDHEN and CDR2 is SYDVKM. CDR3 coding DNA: TGTGCCAGCAGTTTACTCCCGGGACAGCATAATGAAAAACTGTTTTTT. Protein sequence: CASSLLPGQHNEKLFF. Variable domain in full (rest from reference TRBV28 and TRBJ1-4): DVKVTQSSRYLVKRTGEKVFLECVQDMDHENMFWYRQDPGLGLRLIYFSYDVKMKEKGDIPEGYSVSREKKERFSLILESASTNQTSMYLCASSLLPGQHNEKLFFGSGTQLSVL.

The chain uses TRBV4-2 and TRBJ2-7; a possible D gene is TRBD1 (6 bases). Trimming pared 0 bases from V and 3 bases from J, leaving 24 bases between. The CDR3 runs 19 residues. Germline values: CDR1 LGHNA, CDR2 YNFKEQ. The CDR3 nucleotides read TGTGCCAGCAGCCAAGAAGAGGGGGTATCGGGCCGGAGATTCTACGAGCAGTACTTC. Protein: CASSQEEGVSGRRFYEQYF.

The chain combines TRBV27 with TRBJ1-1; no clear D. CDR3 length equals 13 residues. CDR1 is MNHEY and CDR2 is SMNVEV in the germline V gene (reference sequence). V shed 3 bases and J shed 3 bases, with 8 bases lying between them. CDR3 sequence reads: CASSLRAHTEAFF. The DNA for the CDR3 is TGTGCCAGCAGTTTGAGGGCCCACACTGAAGCTTTCTTT.

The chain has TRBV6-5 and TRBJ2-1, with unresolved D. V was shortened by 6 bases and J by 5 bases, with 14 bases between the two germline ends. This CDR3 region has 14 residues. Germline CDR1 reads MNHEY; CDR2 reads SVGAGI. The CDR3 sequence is CASSQTVGNNEQFF. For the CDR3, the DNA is TGTGCCAGCAGCCAAACGGTCGGTAACAATGAGCAGTTCTTC.

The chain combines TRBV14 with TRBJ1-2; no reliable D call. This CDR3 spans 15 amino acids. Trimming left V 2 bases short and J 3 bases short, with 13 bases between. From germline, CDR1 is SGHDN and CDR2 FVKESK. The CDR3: CASSQKQAGDYGYTF. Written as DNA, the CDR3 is TGTGCCAGCAGCCAAAAGCAGGCGGGAGACTATGGCTACACCTTC.

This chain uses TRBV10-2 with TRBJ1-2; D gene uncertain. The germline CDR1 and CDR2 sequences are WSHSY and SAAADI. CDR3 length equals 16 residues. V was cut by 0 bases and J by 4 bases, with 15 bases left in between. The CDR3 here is CASSESGGPWAYGYTF. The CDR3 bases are TGCGCCAGCAGTGAGTCAGGAGGGCCGTGGGCCTATGGCTACACCTTC.

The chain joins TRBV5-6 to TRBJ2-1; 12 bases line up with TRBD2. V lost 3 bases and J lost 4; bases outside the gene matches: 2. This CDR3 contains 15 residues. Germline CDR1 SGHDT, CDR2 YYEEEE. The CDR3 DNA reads TGTGCCAGCAGCTATGGACTAGCGGGATACAATGAGCAGTTCTTC. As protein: CASSYGLAGYNEQFF. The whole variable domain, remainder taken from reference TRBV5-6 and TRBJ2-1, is DAGVTQSPTHLIKTRGQQVTLRCSPKSGHDTVSWYQQALGQGPQFIFQYYEEEERQRGNFPDRFSGHQFPNYSSELNVNALLLGDSALYLCASSYGLAGYNEQFFGPGTRLTVL.

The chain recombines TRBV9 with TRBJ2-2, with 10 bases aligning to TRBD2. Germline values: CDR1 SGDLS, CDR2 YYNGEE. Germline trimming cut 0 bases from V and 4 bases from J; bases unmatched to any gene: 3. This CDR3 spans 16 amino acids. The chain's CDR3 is CASSVGLAGATGELFF. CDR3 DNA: TGTGCCAGCAGCGTAGGTCTAGCGGGGGCCACCGGGGAGCTGTTTTTT.

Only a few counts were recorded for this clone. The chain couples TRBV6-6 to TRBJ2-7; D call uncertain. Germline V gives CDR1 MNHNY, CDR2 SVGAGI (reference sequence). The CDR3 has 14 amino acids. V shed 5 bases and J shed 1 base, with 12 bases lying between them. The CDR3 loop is CASSPHDMSYEQYF. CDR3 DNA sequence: TGTGCCAGCAGTCCCCATGACATGTCCTACGAGCAGTACTTC.

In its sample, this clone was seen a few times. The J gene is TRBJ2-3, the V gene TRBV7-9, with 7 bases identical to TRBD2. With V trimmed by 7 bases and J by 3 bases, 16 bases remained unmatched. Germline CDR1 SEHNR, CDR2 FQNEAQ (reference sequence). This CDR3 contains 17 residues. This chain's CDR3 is CASTVWGEGLETDTQYF. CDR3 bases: TGTGCCAGCACCGTTTGGGGGGAGGGCCTCGAGACAGATACGCAGTATTTT.

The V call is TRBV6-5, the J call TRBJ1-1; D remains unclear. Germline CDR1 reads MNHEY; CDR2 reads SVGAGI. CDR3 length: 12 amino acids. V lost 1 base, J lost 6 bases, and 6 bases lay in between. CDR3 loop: CASSYFGAEAFF. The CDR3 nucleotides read TGTGCCAGCAGTTACTTTGGGGCTGAAGCTTTCTTT.

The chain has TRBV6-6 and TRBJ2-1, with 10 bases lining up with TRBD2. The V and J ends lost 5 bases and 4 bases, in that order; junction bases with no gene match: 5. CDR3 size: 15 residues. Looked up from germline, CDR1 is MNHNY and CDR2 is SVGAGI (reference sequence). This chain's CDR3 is CASSDLAGGYNEQFF. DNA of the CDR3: TGTGCCAGCAGTGACTTAGCGGGGGGATACAATGAGCAGTTCTTC.

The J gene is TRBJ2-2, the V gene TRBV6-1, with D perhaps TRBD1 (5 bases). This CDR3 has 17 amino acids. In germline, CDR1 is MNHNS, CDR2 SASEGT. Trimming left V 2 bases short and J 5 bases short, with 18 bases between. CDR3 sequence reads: CASSEWKGAPGTGELFF. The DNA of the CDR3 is TGTGCCAGCAGTGAATGGAAAGGGGCCCCCGGGACCGGGGAGCTGTTTTTT.

CDR3 coding DNA: TGCAGCGTTAGAAGAAACCCGGGACAGGGACGCGATGAGCAGTTCTTC. Its protein is CSVRRNPGQGRDEQFF. The chain employs TRBV29-1 and TRBJ2-1, with 9 bases that match TRBD1. Germline-derived CDR1 and CDR2 are SQVTM and ANQGSEA. The CDR3 is 16 amino acids. V was clipped by 5 bases and J by 8 bases; unmatched bases: 16.

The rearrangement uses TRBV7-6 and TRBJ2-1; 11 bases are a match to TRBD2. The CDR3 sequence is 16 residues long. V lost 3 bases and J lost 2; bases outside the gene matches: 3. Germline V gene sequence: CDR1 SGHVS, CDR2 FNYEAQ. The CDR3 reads CASSFSGGVAYNEQFF. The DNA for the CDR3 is TGTGCCAGCAGCTTTAGCGGGGGGGTCGCCTACAATGAGCAGTTCTTC.

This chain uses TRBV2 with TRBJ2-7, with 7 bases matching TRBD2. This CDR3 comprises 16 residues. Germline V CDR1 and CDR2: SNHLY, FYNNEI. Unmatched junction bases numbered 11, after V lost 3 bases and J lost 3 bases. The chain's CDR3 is CASSDNPGLGVYEQYF. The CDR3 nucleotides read TGTGCCAGCAGTGACAACCCCGGACTAGGTGTCTACGAGCAGTACTTC.

Here the CDR3 DNA reads TGTGCCAGCAGCTTCAGTTCCGAGGGCGCTTTCTTT. Translated, it gives CASSFSSEGAFF. The chain joins TRBV7-2 to TRBJ1-1; no clear D. The V gene lost 3 bases and the J gene lost 11 bases, with 13 bases spanning the gap. CDR1 and CDR2 (germline): SGHTA, FQGNSA. CDR3 length: 12 residues.

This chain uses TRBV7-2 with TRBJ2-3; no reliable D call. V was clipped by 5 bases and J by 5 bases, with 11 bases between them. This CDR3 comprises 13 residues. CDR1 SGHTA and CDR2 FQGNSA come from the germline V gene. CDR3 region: CASSPRSGDTQYF. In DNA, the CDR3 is TGTGCCAGCAGCCCCCGAAGTGGAGATACGCAGTATTTT. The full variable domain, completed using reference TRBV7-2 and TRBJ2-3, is GAGVSQSPSNKVTEKGKDVELRCDPISGHTALYWYRQSLGQGLEFLIYFQGNSAPDKSGLPSDRFSAERTGGSVSTLTIQRTQQEDSAVYLCASSPRSGDTQYFGPGTRLTVL.

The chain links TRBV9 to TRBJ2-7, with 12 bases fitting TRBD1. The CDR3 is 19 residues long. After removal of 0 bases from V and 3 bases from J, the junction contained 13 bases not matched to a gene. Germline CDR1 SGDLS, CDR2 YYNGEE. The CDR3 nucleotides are TGTGCCAGCAGCGTAGAGGCCGGGACAGGGGGCGGCGAGGGCTACGAGCAGTACTTC. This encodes CASSVEAGTGGGEGYEQYF.

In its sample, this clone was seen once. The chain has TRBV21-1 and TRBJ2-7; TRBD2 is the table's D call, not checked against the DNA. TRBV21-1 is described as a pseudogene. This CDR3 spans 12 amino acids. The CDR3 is CASSVGTCEQYF. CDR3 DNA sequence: TGTGCCAGCAGCGTAGGGACTTGCGAGCAGTACTTC.

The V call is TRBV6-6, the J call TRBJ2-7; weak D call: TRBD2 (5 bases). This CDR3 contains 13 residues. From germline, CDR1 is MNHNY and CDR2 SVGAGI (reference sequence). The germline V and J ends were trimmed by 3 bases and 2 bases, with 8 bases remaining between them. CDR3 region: CASSYGSPYEQYF. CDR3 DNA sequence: TGTGCCAGCAGTTATGGGAGTCCCTACGAGCAGTACTTC.

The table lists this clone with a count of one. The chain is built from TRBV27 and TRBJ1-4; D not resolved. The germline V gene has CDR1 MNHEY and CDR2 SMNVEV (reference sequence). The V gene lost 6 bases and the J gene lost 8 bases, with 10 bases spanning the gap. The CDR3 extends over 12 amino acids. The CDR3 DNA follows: TGTGCCAGCAGCACGGACGCCGAAAAACTGTTTTTT. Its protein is CASSTDAEKLFF.

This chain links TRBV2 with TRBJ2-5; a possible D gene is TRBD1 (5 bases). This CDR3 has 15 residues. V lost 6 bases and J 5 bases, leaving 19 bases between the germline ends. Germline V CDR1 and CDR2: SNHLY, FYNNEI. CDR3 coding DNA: TGTGCCAGCAGGAGGCAGGGCGGTATATGGGAGACCCAGTACTTC. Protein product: CASRRQGGIWETQYF.

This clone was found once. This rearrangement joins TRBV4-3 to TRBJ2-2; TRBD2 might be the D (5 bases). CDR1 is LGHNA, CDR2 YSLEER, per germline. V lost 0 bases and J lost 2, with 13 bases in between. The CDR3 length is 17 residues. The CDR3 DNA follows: TGCGCCAGCAGCCAAGATCTACCGGGGATAAACACCGGGGAGCTGTTTTTT. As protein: CASSQDLPGINTGELFF.

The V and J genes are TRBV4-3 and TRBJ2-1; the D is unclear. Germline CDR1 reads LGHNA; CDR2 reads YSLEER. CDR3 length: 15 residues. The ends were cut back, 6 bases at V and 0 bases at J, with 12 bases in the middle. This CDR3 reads CASSPDFSSYNEQFF. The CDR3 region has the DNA TGCGCCAGCAGTCCCGACTTTAGCTCCTACAATGAGCAGTTCTTC.

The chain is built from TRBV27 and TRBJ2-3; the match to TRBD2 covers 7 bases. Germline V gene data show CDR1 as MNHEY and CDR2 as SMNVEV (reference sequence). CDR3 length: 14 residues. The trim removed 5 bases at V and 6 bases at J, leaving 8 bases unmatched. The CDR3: CASSRTAGDDTQYF. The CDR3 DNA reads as TGTGCCAGCAGTCGGACGGCGGGAGATGATACGCAGTATTTT.

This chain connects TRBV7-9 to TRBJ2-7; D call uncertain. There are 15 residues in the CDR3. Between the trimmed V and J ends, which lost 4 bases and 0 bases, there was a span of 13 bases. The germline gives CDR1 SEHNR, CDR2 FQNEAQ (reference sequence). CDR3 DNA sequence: TGTGCCAGCAGCTCTGGCCGGGTTAGCTCCTACGAGCAGTACTTC. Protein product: CASSSGRVSSYEQYF.

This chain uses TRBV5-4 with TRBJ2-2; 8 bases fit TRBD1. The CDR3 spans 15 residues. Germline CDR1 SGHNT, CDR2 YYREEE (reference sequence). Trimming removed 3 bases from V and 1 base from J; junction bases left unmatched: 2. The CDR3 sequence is CASSSGTGNTGELFF. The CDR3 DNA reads TGTGCCAGCAGCTCGGGGACAGGGAACACCGGGGAGCTGTTTTTT. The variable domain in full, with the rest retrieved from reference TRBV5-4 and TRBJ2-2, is ETGVTQSPTHLIKTRGQQVTLRCSSQSGHNTVSWYQQALGQGPQFIFQYYREEENGRGNFPPRFSGLQFPNYSSELNVNALELDDSALYLCASSSGTGNTGELFFGEGSRLTVL.